This T cell receptor beta chain was identified during a study of molecular identifiers for immune sequencing clone quantification. TCRdb reprocessed the PCR reads via MiXCR and lists one record per CDR3 protein. The sample contains about 60,000 distinct CDR3 sequences, around a sixth of which appear only once. This CDR3 spans 17 amino acids. Between the trimmed V and J ends, which lost 0 bases and 0 bases, there was a span of 15 bases. Germline loops: CDR1 MNHEY, CDR2 SVGAGI. The chain couples TRBV6-5 to TRBJ2-7; D is uncertain. The sample comprised naive CD8+ T cells from blood, with Jurkat cell RNA spiked in. Noted subset: FACS-sorted CD8+CD4-CCR7+CD45RA+ naive T cells. The sequence was obtained from a human donor in good health. Some libraries in this study had Jurkat cell RNA spiked in. CDR3 DNA sequence: TGTGCCAGCAGTTACTCATTCCGGCAGGCTACCTCCTACGAGCAGTACTTC. Its protein is CASSYSFRQATSYEQYF.